These T cell receptor beta chains were read from a single sample in a study of blood T cell repertoires in COVID-19. Generated by immunoSEQ multiplex PCR, the TCRdb table keeps only in-frame clones and is missing some. The sample shows 290,000 or so clones, approximately 91% of them seen only once. The sample taken for sequencing was peripheral blood. The receptor source for this set is a woman in her twenties or thirties with COVID-19, enrolled during active disease. CDR3s include the opening cysteine and the closing phenylalanine or tryptophan. D genes are given only for firm matches.

V	J	D	CDR3	DNA
TRBV30	TRBJ1-1	NA	CAWSVLDRIEAFF	TGTGCCTGGAGTGTATTGGACAGAATAGAAGCTTTCTTT
TRBV27	TRBJ1-6	TRBD1	CASSPDRGNSPLHF	TGTGCCAGCAGTCCGGACAGGGGCAATTCACCCCTCCACTTT
TRBV5-1	TRBJ2-3	TRBD2	CASSLELAGGPGRGTDTQYF	TGCGCCAGCAGCTTGGAGCTAGCGGGAGGGCCAGGAAGAGGTACAGATACGCAGTATTTT
TRBV6-4	TRBJ1-3	NA	CASSALPGGGNTIYF	TGTGCCAGCAGTGCGCTGCCGGGTGGAGGAAACACCATATATTTT
TRBV6-4	TRBJ1-5	NA	CASSDSLAGPQHF	TGTGCCAGCAGTGACTCATTGGCGGGGCCCCAGCATTTT
TRBV28	TRBJ1-2	NA	CASRTAGDYGYTF	TGTGCCAGCCGGACGGCCGGGGACTATGGCTACACCTTC
TRBV7-8	TRBJ2-3	TRBD2	CASSPSRLAGLTDTQYF	TGTGCCAGCAGCCCCTCCCGACTAGCGGGGCTCACAGATACGCAGTATTTT
TRBV30	TRBJ1-6	TRBD1	CAWREPGTANSPLHF	TGTGCCTGGAGGGAACCCGGGACAGCTAATTCACCCCTCCACTTT
TRBV5-5	TRBJ2-2	TRBD2	CASSPRSSGSSAGELFF	TGTGCCAGCAGCCCTAGGTCCAGCGGGAGTTCTGCCGGGGAGCTGTTTTTT
TRBV28	TRBJ1-2	NA	CTTGGAANYGYTF	TGCACTACCGGCGGGGCAGCTAACTATGGCTACACCTTC
TRBV7-3	TRBJ1-1	NA	CASSPRATGAEAFF	TGTGCCAGCAGCCCCCGAGCGACAGGCGCCGAAGCTTTCTTT
TRBV7-2	TRBJ1-6	NA	CASNFGAEDSYNSPLHF	TGTGCCAGCAATTTTGGGGCAGAGGATTCCTATAATTCACCCCTCCACTTT
TRBV30	TRBJ1-1	NA	CAWSTGKGTEAFF	TGTGCCTGGAGCACAGGGAAAGGGACTGAAGCTTTCTTT
TRBV5-1	TRBJ2-2	NA	CASSLTGNTGELFF	TGCGCCAGCAGCTTAACAGGGAACACCGGGGAGCTGTTTTTT
TRBV6-6	TRBJ1-1	NA	CASRMGSSNTEAFF	TGTGCCAGCAGAATGGGCAGCTCGAACACTGAAGCTTTCTTT
TRBV5-1	TRBJ2-4	TRBD1	CASILGQGVVYIQYF	TGCGCCAGCATCCTGGGACAGGGTGTTGTGTACATTCAGTACTTC
TRBV21-1	TRBJ1-2	NA	CASSYLDRVGNYGYTF	TGTGCCAGCAGCTACCTCGACAGGGTCGGTAACTATGGCTACACCTTC
TRBV5-4	TRBJ2-5	NA	CASSPGRSAQYF	TGTGCCAGCAGCCCCGGTCGGTCGGCCCAGTACTTC
TRBV18	TRBJ2-4	NA	CASSPSEGIQNIQYF	TGTGCCAGCTCACCGTCGGAGGGGATCCAAAACATTCAGTACTTC
TRBV9	TRBJ2-1	NA	CASSVGDNEQFF	TGTGCCAGCAGCGTAGGAGACAATGAGCAGTTCTTC
TRBV5-1	TRBJ2-3	NA	CASSSGTSTDTQYF	TGCGCCAGCAGCTCCGGGACAAGCACAGATACGCAGTATTTT
TRBV29-1	TRBJ2-7	NA	CSVDVGDEQYF	TGCAGCGTTGACGTCGGGGACGAGCAGTACTTC
TRBV30	TRBJ2-7	NA	CAWSPLIGSYEQYF	TGTGCCTGGAGTCCGCTGATCGGGTCCTACGAGCAGTACTTC